Listed below are T cell receptor beta chains from one sample, sequenced in a study of cytomegalovirus exposure and HLA in healthy donors. The protocol was immunoSEQ multiplex PCR, while the TCRdb copy is restricted to in-frame clones and leaves out a portion. The table records about 120,000 clones, 75% to 90% of them present only once. Sequenced material: PBMCs. These receptors all come from a man aged 45-65 years in good health and CMV-seronegative. Each CDR3 is given with its conserved first and last residue. D genes are given only for firm matches. Expanded clones are given a class, and other clones once, few, many or no size at all.

D	size	V	CDR3
-	-	TRBV5-4	CASSLPLDEQFF
-	-	TRBV7-2	CASSLPGVEAFF
TRBD2	once	TRBV5-4	CASSETGLASYEQYF
-	-	TRBV10-3	CAIGLGGETEAFF
-	-	TRBV9	CASSVGGTDNQPQHF
TRBD1	few	TRBV6-1	CASSRTGTLDYGYTF
-	-	TRBV2	CASSEASYEQYF
TRBD1	-	TRBV6-5	CASSKLQGGGYTF
-	-	TRBV5-1	CASRLDPQGIQYF
-	-	TRBV5-1	CASSPAPGGGNEKLFF
-	-	TRBV6-1	CASSEGTRYGYTF